This T cell receptor (beta chain) was retrieved from a study of T-cell memory formation after mild COVID-19. Study outcomes and limitations: Cross-reactive memory appears to have joined, as suggested by some responding clones showing up in pre-infection memory. CM and EM subsets held most contracting CD4+ clones; EMRA held CD8+ ones. Day 15 to 85 contracting clones showed balanced CD4/CD8; day 15 to 37 expanders favored CD4+.

TCRdb ran MiXCR on the 5' RACE reads and lists one entry per CDR3 protein. This sample carries about 430,000 distinct CDR3 sequences, about 24% of them seen once, and the ten largest clones take 8.5% to 9%. Concerning this clonotype: The antigen is undetermined.

Germline CDR1 is DFQATT and CDR2 is SNEGSKA (reference sequence). V gave up 1 base and J gave up 6 bases, with 21 bases separating them. The CDR3 extends over 16 amino acids. The V gene is TRBV20-1, the J gene TRBJ1-1, with TRBD1 as a possible D gene (6 bases). The sample comprised PBMCs or a T cell subset sorted from them (not recorded which). This sequence originates from an adult woman who had mild COVID-19 (a few samples of this study predate the infection). Cell type and time point are not known. CDR3 sequence (DNA): TGCAGTGCTAGAGGGCTCCAGGGGCGGCCGGAGGCTGAAGCTTTCTTT. Encoded protein: CSARGLQGRPEAEAFF.